This TCR beta chain was identified in a study of CD8 T cells in Susac syndrome. Random hexamers served to reverse transcribe roughly 0.45 to 1 ug RNA. MiXCR, run by TCRdb on the immunoSEQ multiplex PCR reads, gives a single entry per CDR3 protein. The top ten clones hold about 0.096% of a sample with 150,000 to 200,000 distinct CDR3 sequences, nearly 95% of them seen once. The sequencing sample was made of CD4+ T cells from PBMCs. The receptor comes from a human donor with multiple sclerosis.

The CDR3 is CASSYSKGDTEAFF. The CDR3 region has the DNA TGTGCCAGCAGTTACTCGAAGGGCGACACTGAAGCTTTCTTT. The chain combines TRBV6-5 with TRBJ1-1; D not certain. This CDR3 contains 14 residues. The germline gives CDR1 MNHEY, CDR2 SVGAGI. Between the trimmed V and J ends, which lost 0 bases and 3 bases, there was a span of 8 bases.